The rows below give T cell receptor beta chains drawn from one sample of a study of T-cell reconstitution after alpha-beta-depleted transplantation in children. TCRdb re-derived calls from the PCR reads in MiXCR, one entry per CDR3 protein. Among roughly 300,000 distinct CDR3 sequences listed, 10% were seen once. Sequenced material: PBMCs from the stem cell graft donor, taken from the stem cell graft. Receptors originate from a human donor who donated a stem cell graft to a child with acute lymphoblastic leukemia. CDR3s include the opening cysteine and the closing phenylalanine or tryptophan. D genes are given only for firm matches. Clone size is not always given. Where it is, it says once, few, many or a class for expanded clones.

- TRBJ1-2 few 11 TRBV20-1 TGCAGTGCAGGGTACAACTATGGCTACACCTTC CSAGYNYGYTF
- TRBJ1-1 - 12 TRBV27 TGTGCCAGCAAAGGGAGGAACACTGAAGCTTTCTTT CASKGRNTEAFF
TRBD1 TRBJ2-7 few 14 TRBV12-3/TRBV12-4 TGTGCCAGCAGCCCGGGGACAGGGAGGATCGAGCAGTACTTC CASSPGTGRIEQYF
- TRBJ2-3 few 15 TRBV5-6 TGTGCCAGCAGCTTAGACAGGGAGGACACAGATACGCAGTATTTT CASSLDREDTDTQYF
- TRBJ2-7 many 14 TRBV4-1 TGCGCCAGCAGTAAGAGGGGGTTAGACTACGAGCAGTACTTC CASSKRGLDYEQYF
- TRBJ2-2 many 14 TRBV15 TGTGCCACCAGCACCCAACCGAACACCGGGGAGCTGTTTTTT CATSTQPNTGELFF
- TRBJ1-6 few 15 TRBV7-2 TGTGCCAGCAGCCCGACGGGGGTTCATAATTCACCCCTCCACTTT CASSPTGVHNSPLHF
TRBD1 TRBJ1-5 few 14 TRBV6-1 TGTGCCAGCAGCGACAGGGCTGGGGATCAGCCCCAGCATTTT CASSDRAGDQPQHF
TRBD2 TRBJ2-1 - 17 TRBV4-3 TGCGCCAGCAGCCAGGAAGTTGGACTAGCGGCGTACAATGAGCAGTTCTTC CASSQEVGLAAYNEQFF
- TRBJ2-7 many 14 TRBV29-1 TGCTCCACCCGAGGGGTAGGAAGCTCCTACGAGCAGTACTTC CSTRGVGSSYEQYF
TRBD2 TRBJ2-1 - 15 TRBV7-9 TGTGCCAGCAGCTTAGCACTAGCGGGAGAAAATGAGCAGTTCTTC CASSLALAGENEQFF
- TRBJ2-7 few 18 TRBV27 TGTGCCAGCAGTTCCCCAAGGCGGCGGGGACTCCCAGGATACGAGCAGTACTTC CASSSPRRRGLPGYEQYF
TRBD1 TRBJ1-1 - 15 TRBV7-2 TGTGCCAGCAGCTTAGGGCAGGGGGCGTATACTGAAGCTTTCTTT CASSLGQGAYTEAFF
TRBD1 TRBJ1-2 - 13 TRBV3-1 TGTGCCATCAGGGACAGGGAGGACTATGGCTACACCTTC CAIRDREDYGYTF
- TRBJ2-7 - 15 TRBV11-2 TGTGCCAGCAGCCCCCGGGTGGGCCAAATACTTGAGCAGTACTTC CASSPRVGQILEQYF
TRBD1 TRBJ2-7 many 14 TRBV20-1 TGCAGTGCGAAGGGACAGTTTGTTCCTTACGAGCAGTACTTC CSAKGQFVPYEQYF
- TRBJ2-3 few 13 TRBV20-1 TGCAGTGCTAGATCTGGAGGGTGGGATACGCAGTATTTT CSARSGGWDTQYF
- TRBJ2-5 - 14 TRBV6-2/TRBV6-3 TGTGCCAGCAACAACGGGGCGTACCAAGAGACCCAGTACTTC CASNNGAYQETQYF
- TRBJ1-5 - 14 TRBV6-2/TRBV6-3 TGTGCCAGCAGTTACGACAGTAGCAATCAGCCCCAGCATTTT CASSYDSSNQPQHF
TRBD2 TRBJ2-1 few 16 TRBV4-1 TGCGCCAGCAGCCAAAGCCCTAGCGGGCGCGACAATGAGCAGTTCTTC CASSQSPSGRDNEQFF
- TRBJ2-3 many 16 TRBV7-3 TGTGCCAGCACCCGAGAGGCGCGGGGCGGCACAGATACGCAGTATTTT CASTREARGGTDTQYF
- TRBJ2-2 many 13 TRBV9 TGTGCCAGCAGCGATCGACCCTCCGGGGAGCTGTTTTTT CASSDRPSGELFF
TRBD2 TRBJ2-7 few 13 TRBV7-9 TGTGCCAGCAGCCCAGGGAGGGAAGACGAGCAGTACTTC CASSPGREDEQYF
TRBD1 TRBJ1-5 many 13 TRBV20-1 TGCAGTGCTAATACAGGGGACGATCAGCCCCAGCATTTT CSANTGDDQPQHF
TRBD2 TRBJ2-3 few 17 TRBV10-3 TGTGCCATCAGTGAACCCGATAAAGCGGGATTCACAGATACGCAGTATTTT CAISEPDKAGFTDTQYF
TRBD1 TRBJ1-1 few 16 TRBV5-1 TGCGCCAGCAGCTTGAGGACAGGGGCAATGAACACTGAAGCTTTCTTT CASSLRTGAMNTEAFF
- TRBJ2-1 many 14 TRBV6-2/TRBV6-3 TGTGCCAGCAGCTCTCTCGGAGGGCGGGGTGAGCAGTTCTTC CASSSLGGRGEQFF
- TRBJ2-5 few 15 TRBV5-1 TGCGCCAGCAGCTTGGCGGGACGGCTAAGGGGGACCCAGTACTTC CASSLAGRLRGTQYF
- TRBJ2-7 - 15 TRBV12-3/TRBV12-4 TGTGCCAGCAGCTTGGGTGCAACTAACTCCTACGAGCAGTACTTC CASSLGATNSYEQYF
- TRBJ2-2 few 15 TRBV2 TGTGCCAGCAGTGGGGGCCGGGCCACCACCGGGGAGCTGTTTTTT CASSGGRATTGELFF
- TRBJ1-6 - 17 TRBV7-2 TGTGCCAGCAGCTTAGATGAGGCGAGCTCCTATAATTCACCCCTCCACTTT CASSLDEASSYNSPLHF
TRBD1 TRBJ2-5 - 15 TRBV5-1 TGCGCCAGCAGCTGGGGACAGGGAAGACAAGAGACCCAGTACTTC CASSWGQGRQETQYF
- TRBJ1-5 - 14 TRBV10-3 TGTGCCATCAGTGAAGGGGCAGGGGTCCAGCCCCAGCATTTT CAISEGAGVQPQHF
- TRBJ2-7 - 16 TRBV6-2/TRBV6-3 TGTGCCAGCAGTTACGTCCAGGGACTTACCCCTTTCGAGCAGTACTTC CASSYVQGLTPFEQYF
TRBD2 TRBJ2-7 many 15 TRBV3-1 TGTGCCAGCAGCCAAGGGTGGTCTAGCGGGAGTGTACAGTACTTC CASSQGWSSGSVQYF
- TRBJ1-5 - 16 TRBV7-2 TGTGCCAGCAGCTTAGAAGGGTGGTGGCAGAATCAGCCCCAGCATTTT CASSLEGWWQNQPQHF
- TRBJ2-3 - 15 TRBV27 TGTGCCAGCAGCCGGGACACCGCTAGCACAGATACGCAGTATTTT CASSRDTASTDTQYF
TRBD1 TRBJ1-1 - 15 TRBV10-3 TGTGCCTCTAACCCCCTGGGACAGATGAACACTGAAGCTTTCTTT CASNPLGQMNTEAFF
- TRBJ2-3 few 16 TRBV4-1 TGCGCCAGCAGCCAACCGGGACTCAGCCCGGGGGATACGCAGTATTTT CASSQPGLSPGDTQYF
- TRBJ2-5 few 14 TRBV7-6 TGTGCCAGCAGCTCCTCGAGCCTCCAAGAGACCCAGTACTTC CASSSSSLQETQYF
- TRBJ2-2 few 16 TRBV20-1 TGCAGTGCTAGACCCGGGGTTTACCCTGACACCGGGGAGCTGTTTTTT CSARPGVYPDTGELFF
TRBD2 TRBJ2-3 few 14 TRBV12-5 TGTGCTACCACCGCCGGGAGGGGAGGTGGTACGCAGTATTTT CATTAGRGGGTQYF
- TRBJ2-1 few 14 TRBV5-1 TGCGCCAGCAGCGTTCAGGAATACTACAATGAGCAGTTCTTC CASSVQEYYNEQFF
TRBD1 TRBJ1-5 - 17 TRBV15 TGTGCCACCAGCAGAGATGGGGTCAGGGGGCAACGGAGGGCCCAGCATTTT CATSRDGVRGQRRAQHF
- TRBJ1-2 few 12 TRBV20-1 TGCAGTGCTAGTGAGGGACTTGATGGCTACACCTTC CSASEGLDGYTF
- TRBJ1-1 - 14 TRBV12-3/TRBV12-4 TGTGCCAGCAGTTTCTGGCAGCTGAACACTGAAGCTTTCTTT CASSFWQLNTEAFF
- TRBJ2-1 few 14 TRBV5-1 TGCGCCAGCAGCTTATATGGGACGCCCAATGAGCAGTTCTTC CASSLYGTPNEQFF
- TRBJ2-5 few 17 TRBV12-3/TRBV12-4 TGTGCCAGCAGTTCCCCGGGGGGGTACAGGGGACAAGAGACCCAGTACTTC CASSSPGGYRGQETQYF
TRBD2 TRBJ2-3 many 19 TRBV28 TGTGCCAGCAGCGAGGGACTAGCGGGAGTATTAGGTCGCACAGATACGCAGTATTTT CASSEGLAGVLGRTDTQYF
- TRBJ2-1 few 13 TRBV18 TGTGCCAGCTCACGGGAGCGCTACAATGAGCAGTTCTTC CASSRERYNEQFF
TRBD2 TRBJ2-2 few 16 TRBV7-9 TGTGCCAGCAGCATAAGAGCGGGATGGGGACCCGGGGAGCTGTTTTTT CASSIRAGWGPGELFF
TRBD1 TRBJ2-7 few 14 TRBV12-3/TRBV12-4 TGTGCCAGCAGTCCCTCCAGGGGGCTTGGCGAGCAGTACTTC CASSPSRGLGEQYF
TRBD1 TRBJ2-7 - 13 TRBV9 TGTGCCAGCAGCGTAGCGGGACAGGGCGAGCAGTACTTC CASSVAGQGEQYF
- TRBJ2-3 many 12 TRBV7-7 TGTGCCGCGGCAAGAGGGGCAGATACGCAGTATTTT CAAARGADTQYF
- TRBJ2-5 few 14 TRBV9 TGTGCCAGCAGCGTAGCTGGACGTGAGGAGACCCAGTACTTC CASSVAGREETQYF
TRBD2 TRBJ2-2 few 16 TRBV12-3/TRBV12-4 TGTGCCAGCAGTTTCTCGTGGGAGGGCTACACCGGGGAGCTGTTTTTT CASSFSWEGYTGELFF
TRBD2 TRBJ2-1 few 18 TRBV5-1 TGCGCCAGCAGCTTGGTTTCTAGCGGGAGGTCTGATAGGAATGAGCAGTTCTTC CASSLVSSGRSDRNEQFF
TRBD1 TRBJ1-1 few 13 TRBV6-5 TGTGCCAGCAGTTACAAGGGGGCAGATGGAGCTTTCTTT CASSYKGADGAFF